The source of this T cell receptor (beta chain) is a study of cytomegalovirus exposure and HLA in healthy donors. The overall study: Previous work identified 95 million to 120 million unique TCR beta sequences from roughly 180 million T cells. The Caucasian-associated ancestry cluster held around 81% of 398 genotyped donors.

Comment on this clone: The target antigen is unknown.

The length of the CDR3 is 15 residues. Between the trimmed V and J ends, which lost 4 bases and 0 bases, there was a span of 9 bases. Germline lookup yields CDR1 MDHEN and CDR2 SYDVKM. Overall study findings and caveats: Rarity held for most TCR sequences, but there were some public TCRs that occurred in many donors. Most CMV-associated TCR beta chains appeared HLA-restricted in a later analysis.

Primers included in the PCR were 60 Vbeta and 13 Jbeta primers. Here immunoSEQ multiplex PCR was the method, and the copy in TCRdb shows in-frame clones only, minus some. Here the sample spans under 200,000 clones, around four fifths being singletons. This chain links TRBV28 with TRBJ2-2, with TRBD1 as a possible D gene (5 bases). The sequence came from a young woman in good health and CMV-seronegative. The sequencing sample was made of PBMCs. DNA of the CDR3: TGTGCCAGCAGTTCAAGGGGCACGAACACCGGGGAGCTGTTTTTT. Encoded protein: CASSSRGTNTGELFF.